This T cell receptor beta chain emerged from a study of cytomegalovirus exposure and HLA in healthy donors. V lost 2 bases, J lost 7 bases, and 15 bases lay in between. The CDR3 spans 14 residues. Germline CDR1 reads SGHVS; CDR2 reads FQNEAQ. The PCR ran on 60 Vbeta and 13 Jbeta primers. Produced via immunoSEQ multiplex PCR; TCRdb's table is partial and in-frame only. This table has about 36,000 clones, approximately 70% appearing once. The chain is built from TRBV7-8 and TRBJ2-7, with a weak D call TRBD1 (5 bases). This TCR was recovered from a man between 25 and 39 years old in good health and CMV-seronegative. Source material: PBMCs. The CDR3 coding sequence is TGTGCCAGCAGCTTAAGCGCCAGCCAGGGAGAGCAGTACTTC. This sequence encodes CASSLSASQGEQYF.